This TCR beta chain was captured in a study of cytomegalovirus exposure and HLA in healthy donors. Turning to the study itself: The 120 or so validation repertoires, a later analysis reported, used the same platform as the 550 to 800 first-cohort repertoires. Study-level findings and limits: The study found most TCR sequences rare, yet found some public TCRs in many donors.

Some clones are missing from TCRdb's copy, which holds only in-frame ones; the method was immunoSEQ multiplex PCR. The sample holds 120,000 or so clones, roughly nine tenths seen once. With regard to this clone: Antigen specificity is unknown.

The CDR3 spans 16 residues. V and J are TRBV12-2 and TRBJ2-3; TRBD1 is the table's D call and was not checked against the DNA. TRBV12-2 is a listed pseudogene. The sequence derives from a woman younger than 30 in good health and CMV-seronegative. Input material: PBMCs. This CDR3 reads CASRLPEWDRTDTQYF. The CDR3 coding sequence is TGTGCAAGTCGCTTACCGGAATGGGACAGGACAGATACGCAGTATTTT.